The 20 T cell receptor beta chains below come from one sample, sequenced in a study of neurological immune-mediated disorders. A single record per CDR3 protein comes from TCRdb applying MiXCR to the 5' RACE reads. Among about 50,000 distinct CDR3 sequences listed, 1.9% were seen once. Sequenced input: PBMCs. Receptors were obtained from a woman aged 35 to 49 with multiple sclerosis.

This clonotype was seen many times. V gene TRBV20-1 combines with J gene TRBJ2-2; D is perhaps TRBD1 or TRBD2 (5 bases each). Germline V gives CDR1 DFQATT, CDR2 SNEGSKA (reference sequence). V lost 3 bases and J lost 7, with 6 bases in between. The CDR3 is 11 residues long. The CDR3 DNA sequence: TGCAGTGCTAGTGGGGGCGGGGAGCTGTTTTTT. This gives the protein CSASGGGELFF.

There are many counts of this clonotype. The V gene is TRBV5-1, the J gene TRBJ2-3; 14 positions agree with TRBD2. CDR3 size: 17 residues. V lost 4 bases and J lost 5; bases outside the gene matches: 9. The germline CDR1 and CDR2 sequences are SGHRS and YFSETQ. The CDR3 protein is CASSPTSGGAALDTQYF. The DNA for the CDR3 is TGCGCCAGCAGCCCGACTAGCGGGGGGGCAGCGTTAGATACGCAGTATTTT.

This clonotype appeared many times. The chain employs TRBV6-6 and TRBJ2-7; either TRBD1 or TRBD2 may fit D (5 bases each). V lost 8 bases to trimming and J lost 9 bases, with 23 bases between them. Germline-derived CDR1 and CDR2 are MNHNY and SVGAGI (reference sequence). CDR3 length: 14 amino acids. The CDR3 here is CASREGRDRGLQYF. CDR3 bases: TGTGCCAGCCGGGAAGGCAGGGATAGAGGTCTGCAGTACTTC.

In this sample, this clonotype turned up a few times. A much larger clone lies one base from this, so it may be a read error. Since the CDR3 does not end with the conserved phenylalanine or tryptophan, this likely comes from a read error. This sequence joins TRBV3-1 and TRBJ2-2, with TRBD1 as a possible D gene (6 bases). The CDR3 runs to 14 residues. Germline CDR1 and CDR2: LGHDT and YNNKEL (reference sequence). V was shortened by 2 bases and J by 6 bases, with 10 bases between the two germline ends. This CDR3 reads CASSQFTGSGELFC. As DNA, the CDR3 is TGTGCCAGCAGCCAATTTACAGGGTCCGGGGAGCTGTTTTGT.

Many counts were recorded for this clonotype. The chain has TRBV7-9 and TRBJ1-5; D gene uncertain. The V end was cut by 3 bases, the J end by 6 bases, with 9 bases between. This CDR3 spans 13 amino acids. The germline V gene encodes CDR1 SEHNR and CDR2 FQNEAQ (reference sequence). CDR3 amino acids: CASSFLWSQPQHF. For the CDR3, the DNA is TGTGCCAGCAGCTTTCTATGGAGTCAGCCCCAGCATTTT.

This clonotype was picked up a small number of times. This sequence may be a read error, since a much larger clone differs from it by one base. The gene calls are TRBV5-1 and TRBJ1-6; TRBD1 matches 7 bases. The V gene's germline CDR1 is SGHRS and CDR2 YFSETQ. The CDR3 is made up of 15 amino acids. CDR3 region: CASSLGPTGDSPLNF. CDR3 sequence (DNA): TGCGCCAGCAGCTTGGGACCCACAGGGGATTCACCCCTCAACTTT.

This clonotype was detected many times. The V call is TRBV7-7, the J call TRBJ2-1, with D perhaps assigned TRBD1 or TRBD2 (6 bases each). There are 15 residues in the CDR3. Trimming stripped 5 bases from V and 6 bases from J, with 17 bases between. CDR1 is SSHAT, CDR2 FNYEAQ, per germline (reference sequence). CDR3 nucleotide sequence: TGTGCCAGCAGCCTGACGGAGGGGGGTTTCAATGAGCAGTTCTTC. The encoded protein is CASSLTEGGFNEQFF.

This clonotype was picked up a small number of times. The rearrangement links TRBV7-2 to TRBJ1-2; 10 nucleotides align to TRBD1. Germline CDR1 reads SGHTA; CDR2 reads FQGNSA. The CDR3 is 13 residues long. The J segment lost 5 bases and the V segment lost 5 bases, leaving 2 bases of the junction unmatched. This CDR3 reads CASSTGQGYGYTF. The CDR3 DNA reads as TGTGCCAGCAGCACGGGACAGGGGTATGGCTACACCTTC.

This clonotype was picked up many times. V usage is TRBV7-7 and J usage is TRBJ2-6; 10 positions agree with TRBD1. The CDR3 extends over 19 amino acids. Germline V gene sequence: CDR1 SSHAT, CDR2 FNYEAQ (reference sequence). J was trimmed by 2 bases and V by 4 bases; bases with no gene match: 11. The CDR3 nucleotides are TGTGCCAGCAGCTCAGCCACTCCCGGGACAGGGGCTGGGGCCAACGTCCTGACTTTC. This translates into CASSSATPGTGAGANVLTF.

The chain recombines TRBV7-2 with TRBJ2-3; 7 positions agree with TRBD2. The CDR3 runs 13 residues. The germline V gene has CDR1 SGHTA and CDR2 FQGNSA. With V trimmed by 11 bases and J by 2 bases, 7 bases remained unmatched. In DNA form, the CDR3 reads TGTGCCGAAATCCGGGGGGTCACAGATACGCAGTATTTT. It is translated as CAEIRGVTDTQYF.

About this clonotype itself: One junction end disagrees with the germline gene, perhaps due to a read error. Here the CDR3 reads CDSSLGETQYF. As DNA, the CDR3 is TGTGACAGCAGCTTAGGGGAGACCCAGTACTTC. The chain has TRBV7-2 and TRBJ2-5; D not resolved. The germline gives CDR1 SGHTA, CDR2 FQGNSA. CDR3 length equals 11 residues.

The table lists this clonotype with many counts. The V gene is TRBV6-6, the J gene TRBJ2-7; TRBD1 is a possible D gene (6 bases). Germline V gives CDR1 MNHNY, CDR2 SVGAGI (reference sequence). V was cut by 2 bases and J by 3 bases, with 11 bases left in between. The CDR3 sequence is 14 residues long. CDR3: CASSYGRGIYEQYF. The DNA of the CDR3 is TGTGCCAGCAGTTACGGCAGGGGAATCTACGAGCAGTACTTC.

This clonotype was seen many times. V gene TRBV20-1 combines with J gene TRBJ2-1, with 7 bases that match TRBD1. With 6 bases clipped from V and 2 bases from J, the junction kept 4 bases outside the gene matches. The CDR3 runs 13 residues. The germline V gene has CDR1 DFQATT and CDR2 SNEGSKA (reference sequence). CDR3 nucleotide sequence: TGCAGTGCGGACAGGACTCCCTACAATGAGCAGTTCTTC. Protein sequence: CSADRTPYNEQFF.

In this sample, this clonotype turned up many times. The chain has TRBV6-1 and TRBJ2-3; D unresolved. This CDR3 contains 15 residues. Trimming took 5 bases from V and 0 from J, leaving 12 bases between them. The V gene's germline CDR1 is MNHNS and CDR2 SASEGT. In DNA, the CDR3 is TGTGCCAGCAGTCTAGGACCTCCGAGCACAGATACGCAGTATTTT. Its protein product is CASSLGPPSTDTQYF.

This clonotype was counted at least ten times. CDR3 DNA: TGCAGTGCTGTTAACGCCGGGACAGGCACAGATACGCAGTATTTT. This translates into CSAVNAGTGTDTQYF. V and J are TRBV20-1 and TRBJ2-3; 7 bases fit TRBD1. Losses at the gene ends were 5 bases for V and 1 base for J; bases not matched to a gene: 9. There are 15 residues in the CDR3. The germline CDR1 and CDR2 sequences are DFQATT and SNEGSKA (reference sequence).

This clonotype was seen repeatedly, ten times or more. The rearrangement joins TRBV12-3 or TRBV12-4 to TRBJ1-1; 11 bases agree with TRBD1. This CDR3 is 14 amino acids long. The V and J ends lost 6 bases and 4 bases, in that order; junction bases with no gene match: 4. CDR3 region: CASSRGQGATEAFF. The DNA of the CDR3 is TGTGCCAGCAGCCGAGGACAGGGGGCCACTGAAGCTTTCTTT.

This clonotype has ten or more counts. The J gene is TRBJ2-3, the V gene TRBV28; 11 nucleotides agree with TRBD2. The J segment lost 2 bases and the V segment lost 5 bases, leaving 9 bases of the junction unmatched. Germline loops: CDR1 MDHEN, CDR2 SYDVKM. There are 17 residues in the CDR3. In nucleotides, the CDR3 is TGTGCCAGCAGTCTCGAGACTAGCGGGGTTTTCACAGATACGCAGTATTTT. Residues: CASSLETSGVFTDTQYF.

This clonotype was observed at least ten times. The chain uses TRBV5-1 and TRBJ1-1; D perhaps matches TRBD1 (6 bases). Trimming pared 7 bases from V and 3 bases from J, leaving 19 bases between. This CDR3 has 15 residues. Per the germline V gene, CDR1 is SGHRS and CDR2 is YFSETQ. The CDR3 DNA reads TGCGCCAGCGGCAACGGGGGGCTAGGGGACACTGAAGCTTTCTTT. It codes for CASGNGGLGDTEAFF.

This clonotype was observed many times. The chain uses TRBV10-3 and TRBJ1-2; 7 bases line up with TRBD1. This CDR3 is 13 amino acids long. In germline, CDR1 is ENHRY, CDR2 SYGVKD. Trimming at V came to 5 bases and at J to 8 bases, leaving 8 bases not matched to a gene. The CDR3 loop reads CAISSNRGEGYTF. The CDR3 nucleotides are TGTGCCATCAGTTCAAACAGGGGAGAAGGCTACACCTTC.

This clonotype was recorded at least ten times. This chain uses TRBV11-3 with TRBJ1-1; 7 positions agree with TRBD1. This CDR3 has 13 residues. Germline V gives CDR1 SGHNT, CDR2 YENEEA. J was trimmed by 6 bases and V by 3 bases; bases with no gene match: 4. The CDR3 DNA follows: TGTGCCAGCAGCTTGGGGACAGCCGCTGAAGCTTTCTTT. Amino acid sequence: CASSLGTAAEAFF. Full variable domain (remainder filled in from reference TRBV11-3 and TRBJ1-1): EAGVVQSPRYKIIEKKQPVAFWCNPISGHNTLYWYLQNLGQGPELLIRYENEEAVDDSQLPKDRFSAERLKGVDSTLKIQPAELGDSAVYLCASSLGTAAEAFFGQGTRLTVV.